This T cell receptor beta chain was captured by sequencing in a study of CD8 T cells in Susac syndrome. At the level of the study: Roughly eight of the sequenced Susac syndrome patients were in remission, and more than 5 had active disease. Patients with Susac syndrome were therapy-naive, on corticosteroids, or on intravenous immunoglobulin alone at blood draw.

Trimming cost V 6 bases and J 7 bases, with 16 bases left between them. The CDR3 covers 14 residues. Per the germline V gene, CDR1 is MNHEY and CDR2 is SMNVEV (reference sequence). Random hexamers were used to reverse transcribe an amount of roughly 0.45 to 1 ug RNA. An immunoSEQ multiplex PCR generated amplified TCR beta CDR3 products spanning 54 Vbeta and 13 Jbeta. From the immunoSEQ multiplex PCR reads, TCRdb called clonotypes with MiXCR, one entry per CDR3 protein. The data hold under 200,000 distinct CDR3 sequences, with 90% to 97% observed a single time. The receptor was derived from a human donor with Susac syndrome. Sequenced: CD4+ T cells from PBMCs. This chain joins TRBV27 and TRBJ1-5; D ambiguous. The CDR3 here is CASSSISPGQPQHF. CDR3 DNA sequence: TGTGCCAGCAGCTCTATCAGTCCGGGCCAGCCCCAGCATTTT.